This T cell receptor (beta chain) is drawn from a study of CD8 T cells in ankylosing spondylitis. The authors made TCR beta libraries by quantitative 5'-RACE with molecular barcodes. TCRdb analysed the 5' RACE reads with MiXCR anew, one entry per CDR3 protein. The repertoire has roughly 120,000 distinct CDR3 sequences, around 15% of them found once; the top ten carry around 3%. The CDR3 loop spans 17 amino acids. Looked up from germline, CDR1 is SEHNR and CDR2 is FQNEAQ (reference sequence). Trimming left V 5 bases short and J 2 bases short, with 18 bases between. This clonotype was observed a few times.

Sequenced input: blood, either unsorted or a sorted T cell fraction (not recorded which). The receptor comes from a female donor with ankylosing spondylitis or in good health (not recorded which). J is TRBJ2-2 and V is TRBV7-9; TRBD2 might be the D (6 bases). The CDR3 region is CASSPARTGVNTGELFF. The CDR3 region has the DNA TGTGCCAGCAGCCCCGCCCGAACGGGAGTAAACACCGGGGAGCTGTTTTTT.